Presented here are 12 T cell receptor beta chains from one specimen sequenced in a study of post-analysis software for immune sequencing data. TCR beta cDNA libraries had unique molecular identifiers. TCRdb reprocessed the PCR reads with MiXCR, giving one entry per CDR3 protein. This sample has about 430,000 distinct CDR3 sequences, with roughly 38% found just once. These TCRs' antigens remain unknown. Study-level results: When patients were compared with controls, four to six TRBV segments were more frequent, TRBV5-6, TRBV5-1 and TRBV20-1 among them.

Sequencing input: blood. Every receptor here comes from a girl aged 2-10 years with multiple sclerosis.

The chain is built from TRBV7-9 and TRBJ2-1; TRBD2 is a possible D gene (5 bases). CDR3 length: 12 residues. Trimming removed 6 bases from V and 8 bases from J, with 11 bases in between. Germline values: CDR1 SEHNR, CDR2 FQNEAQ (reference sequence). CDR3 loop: CASREAVYEQFF. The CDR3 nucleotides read TGTGCCAGCAGGGAGGCGGTCTATGAGCAGTTCTTC.

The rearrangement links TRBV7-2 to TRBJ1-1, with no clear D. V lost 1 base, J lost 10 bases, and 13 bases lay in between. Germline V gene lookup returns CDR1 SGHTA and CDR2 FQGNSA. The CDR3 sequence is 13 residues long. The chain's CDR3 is CASSLVSRELAFF. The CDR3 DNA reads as TGTGCCAGCAGCTTAGTAAGTAGGGAGCTAGCTTTCTTT.

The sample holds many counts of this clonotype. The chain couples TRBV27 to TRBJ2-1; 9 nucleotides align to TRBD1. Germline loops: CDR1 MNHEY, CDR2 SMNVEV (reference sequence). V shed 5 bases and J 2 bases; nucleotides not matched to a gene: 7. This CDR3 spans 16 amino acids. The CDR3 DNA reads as TGTGCCAGCAGTAAAAATTACAGGGGGCCCTACAATGAGCAGTTCTTC. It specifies CASSKNYRGPYNEQFF.

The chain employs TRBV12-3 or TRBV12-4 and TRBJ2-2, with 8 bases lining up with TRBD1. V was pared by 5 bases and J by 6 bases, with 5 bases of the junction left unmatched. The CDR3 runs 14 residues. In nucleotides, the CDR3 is TGTGCCAGCAGTGTGCAGACAGGGGCCGGGGAGCTGTTTTTT. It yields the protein CASSVQTGAGELFF.

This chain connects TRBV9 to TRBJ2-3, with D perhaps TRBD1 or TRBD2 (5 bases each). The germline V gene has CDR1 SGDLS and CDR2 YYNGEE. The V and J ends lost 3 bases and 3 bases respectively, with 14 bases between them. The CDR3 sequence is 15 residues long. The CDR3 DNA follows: TGTGCCAGCAGCGCCGGGGCGGGTATGACAGATACGCAGTATTTT. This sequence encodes CASSAGAGMTDTQYF.

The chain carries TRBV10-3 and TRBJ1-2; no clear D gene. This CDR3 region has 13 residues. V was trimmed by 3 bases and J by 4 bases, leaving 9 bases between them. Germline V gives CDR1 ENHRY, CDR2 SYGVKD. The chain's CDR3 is CAISDGSPYGYTF. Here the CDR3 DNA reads TGTGCCATCAGTGACGGGAGTCCCTATGGCTACACCTTC.

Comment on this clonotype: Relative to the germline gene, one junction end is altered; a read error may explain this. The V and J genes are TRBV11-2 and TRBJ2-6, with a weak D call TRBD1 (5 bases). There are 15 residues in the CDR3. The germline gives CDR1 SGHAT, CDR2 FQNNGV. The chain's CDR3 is CASSLGTAGANVRTF. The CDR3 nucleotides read TGTGCCAGCAGCTTAGGAACAGCTGGGGCCAACGTCCGGACTTTC.

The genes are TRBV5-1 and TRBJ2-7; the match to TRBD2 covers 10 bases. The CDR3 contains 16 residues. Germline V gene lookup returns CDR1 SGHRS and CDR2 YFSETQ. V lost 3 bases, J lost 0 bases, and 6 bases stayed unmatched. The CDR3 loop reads CASSWAQRGGSYEQYF. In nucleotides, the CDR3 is TGCGCCAGCAGCTGGGCGCAGCGGGGGGGCTCCTACGAGCAGTACTTC.

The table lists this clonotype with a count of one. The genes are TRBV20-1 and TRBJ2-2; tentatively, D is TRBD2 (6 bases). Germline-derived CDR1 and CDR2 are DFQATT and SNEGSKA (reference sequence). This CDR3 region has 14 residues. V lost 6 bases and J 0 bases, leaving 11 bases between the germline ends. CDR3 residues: CSAPTGANTGELFF. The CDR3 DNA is TGCAGTGCCCCCACGGGGGCGAACACCGGGGAGCTGTTTTTT.

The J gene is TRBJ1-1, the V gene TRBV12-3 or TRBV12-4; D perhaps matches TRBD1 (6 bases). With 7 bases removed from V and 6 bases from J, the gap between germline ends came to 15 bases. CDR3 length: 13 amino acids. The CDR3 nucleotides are TGTGCCAGCACCCTGGTCGGGGGCGCTGAAGCTTTCTTT. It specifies CASTLVGGAEAFF.

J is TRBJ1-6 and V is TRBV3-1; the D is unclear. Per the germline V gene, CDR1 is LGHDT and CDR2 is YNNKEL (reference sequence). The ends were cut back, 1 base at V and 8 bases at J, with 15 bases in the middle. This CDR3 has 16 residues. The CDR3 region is CASSQGHSLPDSPLHF. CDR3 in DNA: TGTGCCAGCAGCCAAGGACACTCTCTTCCGGATTCACCCCTCCACTTT.

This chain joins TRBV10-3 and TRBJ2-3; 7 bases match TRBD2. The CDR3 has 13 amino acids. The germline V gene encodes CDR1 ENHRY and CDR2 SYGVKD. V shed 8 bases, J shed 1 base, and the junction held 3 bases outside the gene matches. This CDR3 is CAIGAGGTDTQYF. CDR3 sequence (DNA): TGTGCCATCGGGGCGGGAGGCACAGATACGCAGTATTTT.